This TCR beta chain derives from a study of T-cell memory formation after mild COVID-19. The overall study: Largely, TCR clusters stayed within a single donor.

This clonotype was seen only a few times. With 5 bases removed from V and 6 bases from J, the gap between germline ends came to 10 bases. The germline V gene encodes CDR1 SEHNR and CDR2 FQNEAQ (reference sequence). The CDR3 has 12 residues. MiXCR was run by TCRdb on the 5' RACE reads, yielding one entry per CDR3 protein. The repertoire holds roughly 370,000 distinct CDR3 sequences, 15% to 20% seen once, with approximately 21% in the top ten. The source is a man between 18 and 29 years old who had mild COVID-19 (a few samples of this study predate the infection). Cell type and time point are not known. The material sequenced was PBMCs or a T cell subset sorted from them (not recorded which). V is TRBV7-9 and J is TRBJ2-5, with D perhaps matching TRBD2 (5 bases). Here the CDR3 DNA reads TGTGCCAGCAGCCCCCGGGAAAAGACCCAGTACTTC. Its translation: CASSPREKTQYF.